This T cell receptor beta chain comes out of a study of T-cell memory formation after mild COVID-19. On the study more broadly: Largely donor-specific TCR clusters were found. The study, taken as a whole, reports: Some clones that responded were present in memory (sampled pre-infection), which suggests cross-reactive memory joined.

This clonotype turned up a few times. Its antigen is as yet unknown. The CDR3 extends over 15 amino acids. V lost 4 bases, J lost 4 bases, and 16 bases lay in between. Germline loops: CDR1 MNHEY, CDR2 SMNVEV (reference sequence). TCRdb recomputed calls from the 5' RACE reads with MiXCR, one row per CDR3 protein. The sample lists under 300,000 distinct CDR3 sequences; roughly 15% were seen once. Sequencing was done on a sample of PBMCs or a T cell subset sorted from them (not recorded which). J is TRBJ2-5 and V is TRBV27, with D tentatively TRBD1 or TRBD2 (6 bases each). This TCR derives from a man aged 18 to 35 who had mild COVID-19 (a few samples of this study predate the infection). Cell type and time point are not known. CDR3 sequence (DNA): TGTGCCAGCAGTTGGTCCCAAGGGGGGCGAGAGACCCAGTACTTC. It yields the protein CASSWSQGGRETQYF.